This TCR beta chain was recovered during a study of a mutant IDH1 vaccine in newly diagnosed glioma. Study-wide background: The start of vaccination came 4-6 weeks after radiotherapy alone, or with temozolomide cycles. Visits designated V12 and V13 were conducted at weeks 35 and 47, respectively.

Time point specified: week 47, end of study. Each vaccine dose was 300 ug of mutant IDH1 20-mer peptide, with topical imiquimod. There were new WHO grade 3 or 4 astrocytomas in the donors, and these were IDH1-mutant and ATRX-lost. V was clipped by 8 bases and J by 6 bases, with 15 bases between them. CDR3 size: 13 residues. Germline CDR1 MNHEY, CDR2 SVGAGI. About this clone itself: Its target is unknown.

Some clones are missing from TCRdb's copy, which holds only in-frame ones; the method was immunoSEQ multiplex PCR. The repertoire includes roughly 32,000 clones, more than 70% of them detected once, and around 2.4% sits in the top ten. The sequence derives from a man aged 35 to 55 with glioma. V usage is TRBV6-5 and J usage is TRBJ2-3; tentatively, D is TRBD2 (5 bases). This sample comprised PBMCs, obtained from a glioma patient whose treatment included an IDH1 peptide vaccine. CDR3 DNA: TGTGCCAGCCACGGACTTCCGAAGGATACGCAGTATTTT. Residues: CASHGLPKDTQYF.